Listed here are 7 T cell receptor beta chains from one sample, sequenced in a study of a mutant IDH1 vaccine in newly diagnosed glioma. Profiling relied on immunoSEQ multiplex PCR, and the TCRdb table lists in-frame clones only, not all of them. In the table there are about 68,000 clones, 79% of which are singletons. Documented time point: baseline, week 1 (first vaccination visit). Regarding treatment: pre-vaccination baseline after standard-of-care therapy. The specimen was PBMCs, collected from a glioma patient treated with radiotherapy, temozolomide or both. Every receptor here comes from a middle-aged man with glioma.

V gene TRBV14 combines with J gene TRBJ2-1; 7 bases align to TRBD1. V shed 1 base, J shed 7 bases, and the junction held 7 bases outside the gene matches. The CDR3 is 15 amino acids. In germline, CDR1 is SGHDN, CDR2 FVKESK. CDR3 sequence: CASSQGRTRGNEQFF. The CDR3 DNA reads as TGTGCCAGCAGCCAAGGCAGGACCAGGGGGAATGAGCAGTTCTTC.

The chain recombines TRBV14 with TRBJ2-7; a weak D match, TRBD1 (5 bases). The CDR3 is 14 residues long. Trimming took off 0 bases at V and 1 base at J, with 7 bases between the two ends. Germline CDR1 reads SGHDN; CDR2 reads FVKESK. CDR3 DNA sequence: TGTGCCAGCAGCCAAGAGCAGGGATCCTACGAGCAGTACTTC. Amino acid sequence: CASSQEQGSYEQYF.

The chain joins TRBV18 to TRBJ1-2; D is possibly TRBD1 (5 bases). This CDR3 has 14 residues. Per germline, CDR1 KGHSH and CDR2 LQKENI. V shed 3 bases and J shed 4 bases, with 12 bases lying between them. The CDR3, as DNA: TGTGCCAGCTCACCCTCCGGAGGGACCTATGGCTACACCTTC. Its translation is CASSPSGGTYGYTF.

The gene calls are TRBV4-2 and TRBJ1-1; 11 nucleotides align to TRBD1. This CDR3 has 15 amino acids. CDR1 LGHNA and CDR2 YNFKEQ come from the germline V gene. The V and J ends lost 3 bases and 7 bases, in that order; junction bases with no gene match: 7. The CDR3 loop reads CASSHNRGTGGEAFF. Written as DNA, the CDR3 is TGTGCCAGCAGCCATAACCGTGGGACAGGGGGTGAAGCTTTCTTT.

The V call is TRBV6-4, the J call TRBJ2-5; 8 bases match TRBD2. Trimming at V came to 5 bases and at J to 4 bases, leaving 6 bases not matched to a gene. This CDR3 is 14 amino acids long. CDR1 and CDR2 from the germline V gene are MRHNA and SNTAGT. CDR3 loop: CASSPRLAGETQYF. Written as DNA, the CDR3 is TGTGCCAGCAGTCCCAGGCTAGCGGGAGAGACCCAGTACTTC.

This chain connects TRBV9 to TRBJ2-2, with 10 bases lining up with TRBD2. Unmatched junction bases numbered 5, after V lost 4 bases and J lost 8 bases. The CDR3 runs 14 residues. Per the germline V gene, CDR1 is SGDLS and CDR2 is YYNGEE. The CDR3 nucleotides read TGTGCCAGCAGCCCCCAGACTAGCGGGGGGGAGCTGTTTTTT. Protein sequence: CASSPQTSGGELFF.

The chain is built from TRBV7-2 and TRBJ2-5; D not resolved. CDR1 SGHTA and CDR2 FQGNSA come from the germline V gene. Trimming took 3 bases from V and 0 from J, leaving 11 bases between them. There are 15 residues in the CDR3. The CDR3 DNA sequence: TGTGCCAGCAGCTTCGCTAGGGTGTACCAAGAGACCCAGTACTTC. Translating it yields CASSFARVYQETQYF.